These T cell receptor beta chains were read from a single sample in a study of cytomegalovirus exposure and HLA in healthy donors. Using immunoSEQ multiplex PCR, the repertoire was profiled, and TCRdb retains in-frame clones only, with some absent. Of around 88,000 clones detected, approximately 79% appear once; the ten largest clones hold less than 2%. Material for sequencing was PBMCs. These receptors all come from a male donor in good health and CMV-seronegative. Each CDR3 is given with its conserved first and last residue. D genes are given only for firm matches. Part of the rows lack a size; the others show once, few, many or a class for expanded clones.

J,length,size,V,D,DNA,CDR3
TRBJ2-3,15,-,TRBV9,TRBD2,TGTGCCAGCAGCTTTAGCGGGACCAGCACAGATACGCAGTATTTT,CASSFSGTSTDTQYF
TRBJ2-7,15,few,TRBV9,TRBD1,TGTGCCAGCAGCGTCGGGGGACAGGGGGCCTACGAGCAGTACTTC,CASSVGGQGAYEQYF
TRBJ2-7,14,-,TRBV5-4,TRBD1,TGTGCCAGCAGCCCCAGAGGGGGCGAATACGAGCAGTACTTC,CASSPRGGEYEQYF
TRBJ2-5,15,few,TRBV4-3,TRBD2,TGCGCCAGCAGCCAATTACTAGCGGGAGAAGAGACCCAGTACTTC,CASSQLLAGEETQYF
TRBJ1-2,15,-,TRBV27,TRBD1,TGTGCCAGCAGTGCAGGGACAGGGGGAGGGTATGGCTACACCTTC,CASSAGTGGGYGYTF
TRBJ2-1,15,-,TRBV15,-,TGTGCCACCAGCAGAGAGGGGAGCTCCTACAATGAGCAGTTCTTC,CATSREGSSYNEQFF
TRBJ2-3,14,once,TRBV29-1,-,TGCAGCGTTGCCCCTTGGACAGACACAGATACGCAGTATTTT,CSVAPWTDTDTQYF
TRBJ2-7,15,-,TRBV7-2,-,TGTGCCAGCAGCTTAGACTGGCTAGGCGGAGGGGAGCAGTACTTC,CASSLDWLGGGEQYF
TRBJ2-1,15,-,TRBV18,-,TGTGCCAGCTCACCATATAGGGGAAAAGACAATGAGCAGTTCTTC,CASSPYRGKDNEQFF
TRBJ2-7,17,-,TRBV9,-,TGTGCCAGCAGCGTAGGTAATATAGGGGTATCTTCGGACGAGCAGTACTTC,CASSVGNIGVSSDEQYF
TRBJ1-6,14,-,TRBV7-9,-,TGTGCCAGCAGCCTCGGGACAAGCGGCTCACCCCTCCACTTT,CASSLGTSGSPLHF
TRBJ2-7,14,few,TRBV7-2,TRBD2,TGTGCCAGCAGCTCGGGACTAGCATACTACGAGCAGTACTTC,CASSSGLAYYEQYF
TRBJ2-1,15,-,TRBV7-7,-,TGTGCCAGCAGCAACCAAGCGGGCTCCTACAATGAGCAGTTCTTC,CASSNQAGSYNEQFF
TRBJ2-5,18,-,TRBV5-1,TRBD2,TGCGCCAGCAGCCGCGGGCGAAGCGGGGGTTCCCTCAGAGAGACCCAGTACTTC,CASSRGRSGGSLRETQYF
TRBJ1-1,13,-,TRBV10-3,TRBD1,TGTGCCACCACTGGACAGGGCGGCACTGAAGCTTTCTTT,CATTGQGGTEAFF
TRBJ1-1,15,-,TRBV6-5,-,TGTGCCAGCAGACCTATACCTCTTTCCAACACTGAAGCTTTCTTT,CASRPIPLSNTEAFF
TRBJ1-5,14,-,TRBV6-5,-,TGTGCCAGCACCCCACTGGGAGGCAATCAGCCCCAGCATTTT,CASTPLGGNQPQHF
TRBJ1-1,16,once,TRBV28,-,TGTGCCAGCACCCAAGGGGGGGTGGGCGGAAACACTGAAGCTTTCTTT,CASTQGGVGGNTEAFF
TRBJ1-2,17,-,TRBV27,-,TGTGCCAGCAGTGCGCGACAGGTGGGGGTGGCTAACTATGGCTACACCTTC,CASSARQVGVANYGYTF
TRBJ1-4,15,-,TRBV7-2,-,TGTGCCAGCAGCTTAGTAGGGGGGGCGGGGGAAAAACTGTTTTTT,CASSLVGGAGEKLFF
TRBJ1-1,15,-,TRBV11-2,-,TGTGCCAGCAGCTTAGACGGACAGATGAACACTGAAGCTTTCTTT,CASSLDGQMNTEAFF
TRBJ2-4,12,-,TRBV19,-,TGTGCCAGTAGTCGGGGTATGGACATTCAGTACTTC,CASSRGMDIQYF
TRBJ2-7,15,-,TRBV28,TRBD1,TGTGCCAGCAGTTTTACTCCAGGGGGCCCCTACGAGCAGTACTTC,CASSFTPGGPYEQYF
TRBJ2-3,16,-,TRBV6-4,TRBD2,TGTGCCAGCAGAGAGTCGGGGACTAGCGAAACAGATACGCAGTATTTT,CASRESGTSETDTQYF
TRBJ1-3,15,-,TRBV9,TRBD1,TGTGCCAGCAGCGTGAGACAGGGAGCTGGAAACACCATATATTTT,CASSVRQGAGNTIYF
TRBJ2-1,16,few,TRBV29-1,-,TGCAGCGTTGAACCTGGACTACCCACCCTCGTTAATGAGCAGTTCTTC,CSVEPGLPTLVNEQFF
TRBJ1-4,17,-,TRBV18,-,TGTGCCAGCTCACCACCCGGGGGGGCTCCAACTAATGAAAAACTGTTTTTT,CASSPPGGAPTNEKLFF
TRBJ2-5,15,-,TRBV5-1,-,TGCGCCAGCAGCTTGAACAGGGGGGGTTGGGAGACCCAGTACTTC,CASSLNRGGWETQYF
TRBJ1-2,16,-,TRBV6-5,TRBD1,TGTGCCAGCAGTTCGCCGGGACAGGGCACGAACTATGGCTACACCTTC,CASSSPGQGTNYGYTF
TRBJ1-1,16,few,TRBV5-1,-,TGCGCCAGCAGCTTGAGCAGAGGGTACCTGAACACTGAAGCTTTCTTT,CASSLSRGYLNTEAFF
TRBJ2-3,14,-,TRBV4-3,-,TGCGCCAGCAGCCAAGGTCTGGCAGGGATGCCGCAGTATTTT,CASSQGLAGMPQYF
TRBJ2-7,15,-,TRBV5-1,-,TGCGCCAGCAGCTTGTCGTCGGGAAGCTCCTACGAGCAGTACTTC,CASSLSSGSSYEQYF
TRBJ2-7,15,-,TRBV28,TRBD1,TGTGCCAGCAATAAGAACCGGGACAGCTCCTACGAGCAGTACTTC,CASNKNRDSSYEQYF
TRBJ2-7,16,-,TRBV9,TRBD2,TGTGCCAGCAGCGTCGACGGGAGGGCCTTAGTCGATGAGCAGTACTTC,CASSVDGRALVDEQYF
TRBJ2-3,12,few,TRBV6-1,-,TGTGCCAGCAGTGAAAGTCCGGGTACGCAGTATTTT,CASSESPGTQYF
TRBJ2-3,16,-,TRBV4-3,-,TGCGCCAGCAGCCAAGACTGGAAGGGGGGCACAGATACGCAGTATTTT,CASSQDWKGGTDTQYF
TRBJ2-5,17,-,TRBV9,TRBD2,TGTGCCAGCAGCGTAGATCCGGCGGGAGGGCCTTCGGAGACCCAGTACTTC,CASSVDPAGGPSETQYF
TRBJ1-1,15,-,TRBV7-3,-,TGTGCCAGCAGTATAAGGTTCCAGGGGAACACTGAAGCTTTCTTT,CASSIRFQGNTEAFF
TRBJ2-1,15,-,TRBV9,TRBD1,TGTGCCAGCAGCCCAGTGGGACAGCCTTACAATGAGCAGTTCTTC,CASSPVGQPYNEQFF